This T cell receptor (beta chain) emerged from a study of T cell responses to AZD1222 COVID-19 vaccine (dated by TCRdb to the early 2020s). Regarding the study in general: Because spike-specific TCR depth and breadth did not differ between the two schedules, AZD1222 recipients who got a second dose at roughly 4 weeks were pooled with those who got a second dose at roughly 12 weeks. A total of more than 230 trial participants underwent TCR sequencing, of whom 207 received two doses of AZD1222 and about 26 received two doses of the MenACWY control vaccine. Trial participants were enrolled by age into 18-55, 56-69 and 70-plus year subgroups, with about 150, 28 and 57 TCR-sequenced participants respectively.

On this clone: Its target antigen remains unknown. The input lacks base qualities; no much larger clone sits a single base away.

In the paper's terms, the time point label means: baseline before first vaccination. Vaccinee samples came from UK trials COV001 and COV002, including a single-blind randomized controlled phase 2/3 trial of AZD1222 (ChAdOx1 nCoV-19) in healthy adults. For TCRbeta chain sequencing, PBMC samples were collected from trial participants at day 0 and at day 28 after the second dose. The CDR3 regions of human TCRbeta chains were analyzed by immunosequencing. As for the original processing: TCRs in the repertoires were compared against a reference library of SARS-CoV-2-specific TCRs that had been generated with the MIRA antigen-specificity platform. Breadth meant the fraction of unique TCRs that were SARS-CoV-2-associated, whereas depth meant the fraction of total T cells that were SARS-CoV-2-associated. Using the MIRA data, each spike-specific TCR was mapped to the spike region that the TCR reacts to and placed in a CD4 or CD8 class. Log10-transformed breadth and depth values were compared by one-way ANOVA with Sidak's multiple comparisons tests. In its TCRdb copy, this immuneACCESS table keeps in-frame sequences only and misses some clones. Where compared with another copy, unresolved V genes explain less than half of these, and the others have no known cause. V and J calls and clone size follow that table, whereas D and trimming were derived from the DNA. The sample yields 150,000 or so clones; just under 95% were counted once. The top ten clonotypes cover about 4.8% of the sample.

The CDR3 runs 16 amino acids, cysteine and phenylalanine included. Of the read, only the CDR3 DNA is kept; its 48 bases are in frame from base 1. V was cut back by 3 bases and J by 7 bases, leaving a gap of 19 bases between them. Reading the germline V gene gives CDR1 MNHNS and CDR2 SASEGT. Findings and caveats that apply to the study as a whole: No day 14 peak-response samples were available, so repertoires were characterized only after the peak T cell response. After two AZD1222 doses, spike-specific TCR breadth and depth were significantly higher than at day 0 and than in MenACWY recipients. Epitopes outside the regions mutated in the B.1.351 and B.1.1.7 variants were reportedly recognized by nearly half of the unique spike-specific TCRs. Participants were mostly white British, with more females than males. The authors suggested clonal diversity may have been underestimated. Conclusions about previously exposed vaccinees were limited because only six AZD1222 recipients were SARS-CoV-2 seropositive at baseline. In the small 56-69-year group, the increase in depth fell short of significance, most likely because of low power. CD4 TCRs associated with the vaccine covered the entire spike protein, and the dominant responses were in regions 160-218 and 743-854.

The TCR was taken from an adult in good health. The input for sequencing was peripheral blood, taken on day 0 of AZD1222 vaccination. Recombination joined TRBV6-1 with TRBJ1-5; TRBD1 is perhaps the D gene, given 5 matching bases. The sequenced DNA is TGTGCCAGCAGTGACGGCAGTCCCATGGGGGACCAGCCCCAGCATTTT. It translates to CASSDGSPMGDQPQHF.